This is a list of T cell receptor beta chains from one sample in a study of blood T cell repertoires in COVID-19. The assay was immunoSEQ multiplex PCR, and TCRdb's table has in-frame clones only and misses some. The profile shows 50,000 to 60,000 clones, approximately 83% of them singletons. Sequencing was done on a sample of peripheral blood. Receptors were obtained from a man in his forties or fifties with acute or convalescent COVID-19. CDR3s include the opening cysteine and the closing phenylalanine or tryptophan. A D gene is named only where the DNA matches it firmly. Rows give clone size only sometimes, using once, few, many, or a class for an expanded clone.

v_call: TRBV18; cdr3_length: 15; clone_size: NA; j_call: TRBJ1-4; d_call: NA; cdr3_nt: TGTGCCAGCTCTCCCGGCGGGGCTTGGGGTGAAAAACTGTTTTTT; cdr3_aa: CASSPGGAWGEKLFF
v_call: TRBV27; cdr3_length: 13; clone_size: once; j_call: TRBJ1-5; d_call: NA; cdr3_nt: TGTGCCAGCACACCGGGGGGCAATCAGCCCCAGCATTTT; cdr3_aa: CASTPGGNQPQHF
v_call: TRBV10-1; cdr3_length: 14; clone_size: NA; j_call: TRBJ2-7; d_call: NA; cdr3_nt: TGCGCCAGCAGTGAGTCGTCGGGATTCTACGAGCAGTACTTC; cdr3_aa: CASSESSGFYEQYF
v_call: TRBV2; cdr3_length: 11; clone_size: NA; j_call: TRBJ2-1; d_call: NA; cdr3_nt: TGTGCCAGCAGTGCTTACAATGAGCAGTTCTTC; cdr3_aa: CASSAYNEQFF
v_call: TRBV3-1/TRBV3-2; cdr3_length: 14; clone_size: NA; j_call: TRBJ1-6; d_call: NA; cdr3_nt: TGTGCCAGCAGCCCAGACGGGAGACCGGCACCCCTCCACTTT; cdr3_aa: CASSPDGRPAPLHF
v_call: TRBV9; cdr3_length: 13; clone_size: NA; j_call: TRBJ2-5; d_call: TRBD1; cdr3_nt: TGTGCCAGCAGCCGCGACTTCGAGGGGGCCACGTACTTC; cdr3_aa: CASSRDFEGATYF
v_call: TRBV7-2; cdr3_length: 12; clone_size: NA; j_call: TRBJ2-3; d_call: NA; cdr3_nt: TGTGCCAGCAGATCTACCCCGGATACGCAGTATTTT; cdr3_aa: CASRSTPDTQYF
v_call: TRBV5-1; cdr3_length: 13; clone_size: NA; j_call: TRBJ1-2; d_call: NA; cdr3_nt: TGCGCCAGCAGCTACCCAGGGATGGGAGGCTACACCTTC; cdr3_aa: CASSYPGMGGYTF
v_call: TRBV2; cdr3_length: 13; clone_size: NA; j_call: TRBJ2-3; d_call: TRBD2; cdr3_nt: TGTGCCAGCCTAGCGGCTAGCACAGATACGCAGTATTTT; cdr3_aa: CASLAASTDTQYF
v_call: TRBV5-1; cdr3_length: 13; clone_size: few; j_call: TRBJ1-1; d_call: TRBD1; cdr3_nt: TGCGCCAGCAGTCCAGGGCCGGGACAGGGGGGTCGGTTT; cdr3_aa: CASSPGPGQGGRF
v_call: TRBV7-8; cdr3_length: 15; clone_size: NA; j_call: TRBJ2-3; d_call: NA; cdr3_nt: TGTGCCAGCAGCCGCACCGAGTTAAGCACAGATACGCAGTATTTT; cdr3_aa: CASSRTELSTDTQYF
v_call: TRBV19; cdr3_length: 15; clone_size: NA; j_call: TRBJ2-3; d_call: NA; cdr3_nt: TGTGCCAGTAGTATAGGAAGGGGGTCAACAGATACGCAGTATTTT; cdr3_aa: CASSIGRGSTDTQYF
v_call: TRBV7-2; cdr3_length: 16; clone_size: once; j_call: TRBJ1-3; d_call: TRBD1; cdr3_nt: TGTGCCAGCAGCCCGGACAGGGGAGAAGGTGGAAACACCATATATTTT; cdr3_aa: CASSPDRGEGGNTIYF
v_call: TRBV3-1/TRBV3-2; cdr3_length: 14; clone_size: NA; j_call: TRBJ1-6; d_call: TRBD1; cdr3_nt: TGTGCCAGCAGTCGGACAGGGGTGAATTCACCCCTCCACTTT; cdr3_aa: CASSRTGVNSPLHF
v_call: TRBV10-3; cdr3_length: 14; clone_size: NA; j_call: TRBJ2-3; d_call: TRBD1; cdr3_nt: TGTGCCATCAGTGGGACAGGGGGCGGCGATACGCAGTATTTT; cdr3_aa: CAISGTGGGDTQYF
v_call: TRBV7-2; cdr3_length: 15; clone_size: NA; j_call: TRBJ1-4; d_call: TRBD1; cdr3_nt: TGTGCCAGCAGCATGACACGGGGGACAGGGCGAAAACTGTTTTTT; cdr3_aa: CASSMTRGTGRKLFF
v_call: TRBV6-6; cdr3_length: 12; clone_size: NA; j_call: TRBJ2-3; d_call: NA; cdr3_nt: TGTGCCAGCAGTGGACAATCAGATACGCAGTATTTT; cdr3_aa: CASSGQSDTQYF
v_call: TRBV5-1; cdr3_length: 16; clone_size: NA; j_call: TRBJ1-3; d_call: TRBD1; cdr3_nt: TGCGCCAGCGGGGAAACAGGGGGCCTTTCTGGAAACACCATATATTTT; cdr3_aa: CASGETGGLSGNTIYF
v_call: TRBV5-8; cdr3_length: 14; clone_size: NA; j_call: TRBJ2-3; d_call: TRBD2; cdr3_nt: TGTGCCAGCAGCCAGACTAGCGGGAGGGCCTCTATGTATTTT; cdr3_aa: CASSQTSGRASMYF
v_call: TRBV19; cdr3_length: 16; clone_size: NA; j_call: TRBJ2-5; d_call: NA; cdr3_nt: TGTGCCAGTACCAGGAGGGGGGGGCCATCCCAAGAGACCCAGTACTTC; cdr3_aa: CASTRRGGPSQETQYF
v_call: TRBV5-1; cdr3_length: 16; clone_size: NA; j_call: TRBJ1-1; d_call: NA; cdr3_nt: TGCGCCAGCAGCCCCACCCTCCAGGGGTCGCACACTGAAGCTTTCTTT; cdr3_aa: CASSPTLQGSHTEAFF
v_call: TRBV21-1; cdr3_length: 12; clone_size: NA; j_call: TRBJ1-1; d_call: NA; cdr3_nt: TGTGCCAGCGTCCGGGGGAACACTGAAGCTTTCTTT; cdr3_aa: CASVRGNTEAFF
v_call: TRBV25-1; cdr3_length: 15; clone_size: once; j_call: TRBJ2-7; d_call: TRBD2; cdr3_nt: TGTGCCAGCAGCCTAGGGACTAGCGGATACTACGAGCAGTACTTC; cdr3_aa: CASSLGTSGYYEQYF
v_call: TRBV4-2; cdr3_length: 15; clone_size: once; j_call: TRBJ1-4; d_call: NA; cdr3_nt: TGTGCCAGCAGCCAAGCCAATACAGAGAATGAAAAACTGTTTTTT; cdr3_aa: CASSQANTENEKLFF
v_call: TRBV6-1; cdr3_length: 13; clone_size: NA; j_call: TRBJ1-3; d_call: NA; cdr3_nt: TGTGCCAGCAGTGAATGGGGCCAAAACACCATATATTTT; cdr3_aa: CASSEWGQNTIYF
v_call: TRBV6-6; cdr3_length: 14; clone_size: NA; j_call: TRBJ1-2; d_call: NA; cdr3_nt: TGTGCCAGCAGTTACAATCAGGGGACCTATGGCTACACCTTC; cdr3_aa: CASSYNQGTYGYTF
v_call: TRBV7-9; cdr3_length: 12; clone_size: NA; j_call: TRBJ1-2; d_call: NA; cdr3_nt: TGTAGCGGGGGGCAGGGAGCTTCTGGCTACACCTTC; cdr3_aa: CSGGQGASGYTF
v_call: TRBV19; cdr3_length: 14; clone_size: NA; j_call: TRBJ1-3; d_call: NA; cdr3_nt: TGTGCCAGTAGTGCCAACGGGGCTGGAAACACCATATATTTT; cdr3_aa: CASSANGAGNTIYF
v_call: TRBV7-2; cdr3_length: 15; clone_size: NA; j_call: TRBJ2-2; d_call: TRBD2; cdr3_nt: TGTGCCAGCAGCCCAGTGGGGGGGAGAGCCGGGGAGCTGTTTTTT; cdr3_aa: CASSPVGGRAGELFF
v_call: TRBV5-1; cdr3_length: 14; clone_size: NA; j_call: TRBJ1-1; d_call: NA; cdr3_nt: TGCGCCAGCAGCTTGCCGGGATCGGGCACTGAAGCTTTCTTT; cdr3_aa: CASSLPGSGTEAFF
v_call: TRBV11-2; cdr3_length: 17; clone_size: few; j_call: TRBJ1-1; d_call: TRBD1; cdr3_nt: TGTGCCAGCAGCTTAGGTAGGGGGCAGGTCGGGAACACTGAAGCTTTCTTT; cdr3_aa: CASSLGRGQVGNTEAFF
v_call: TRBV6-5; cdr3_length: 13; clone_size: NA; j_call: TRBJ2-5; d_call: NA; cdr3_nt: TGTGCCAGCAGCCAGGGGAGTGTAGAGACCCAGTACTTC; cdr3_aa: CASSQGSVETQYF
v_call: TRBV19; cdr3_length: 15; clone_size: NA; j_call: TRBJ2-2; d_call: TRBD2; cdr3_nt: TGTGCCAGTAGTATGCCTAGCGGGAGAGCCGGGGAGCTGTTTTTT; cdr3_aa: CASSMPSGRAGELFF
v_call: TRBV5-6; cdr3_length: 11; clone_size: once; j_call: TRBJ1-2; d_call: NA; cdr3_nt: TGTGCCAGCAGCCCTGGCGGAGGCTACACCTTC; cdr3_aa: CASSPGGGYTF
v_call: TRBV13; cdr3_length: 16; clone_size: medium-sized; j_call: TRBJ1-2; d_call: TRBD1; cdr3_nt: TGTGCCAGCAGCGTAACAGGGGGCTCACTCACCTATGGCTACACCTTC; cdr3_aa: CASSVTGGSLTYGYTF
v_call: TRBV28; cdr3_length: 15; clone_size: NA; j_call: TRBJ2-7; d_call: NA; cdr3_nt: TGTGCCAGCAGTTTAAGGGCAGGGCTCTCCTACGAGCAGTACTTC; cdr3_aa: CASSLRAGLSYEQYF
v_call: TRBV9; cdr3_length: 16; clone_size: NA; j_call: TRBJ1-1; d_call: NA; cdr3_nt: TGTGCCAGCAGCGGGGTCAGCAGGGGATCTGGCACTGAAGCTTTCTTT; cdr3_aa: CASSGVSRGSGTEAFF
v_call: TRBV10-2; cdr3_length: 16; clone_size: NA; j_call: TRBJ1-1; d_call: NA; cdr3_nt: TGCGCCAGCAGTGGGCGTACGACAGGAGGTAGCGCTGAAGCTTTCTTT; cdr3_aa: CASSGRTTGGSAEAFF
v_call: TRBV5-1; cdr3_length: 14; clone_size: NA; j_call: TRBJ1-1; d_call: NA; cdr3_nt: TGCGCCAGCAGTCCTCAATGGGGGGGAGGTGAAGCTTTCTTT; cdr3_aa: CASSPQWGGGEAFF
v_call: TRBV2; cdr3_length: 14; clone_size: NA; j_call: TRBJ1-5; d_call: NA; cdr3_nt: TGTGCCAGCTCTCCAGGGTATAGCAATCAGCCCCAGCATTTT; cdr3_aa: CASSPGYSNQPQHF
v_call: TRBV6-6; cdr3_length: 17; clone_size: NA; j_call: TRBJ1-2; d_call: NA; cdr3_nt: TGTGCCAGCAGTCAACGTCGGGGGGCAACCTATAACTATGGCTACACCTTC; cdr3_aa: CASSQRRGATYNYGYTF
v_call: TRBV18; cdr3_length: 16; clone_size: NA; j_call: TRBJ1-2; d_call: NA; cdr3_nt: TGTGCCAGCTCACCACCGTCCGTGGGGGGGGAGTATGGCTACACCTTC; cdr3_aa: CASSPPSVGGEYGYTF
v_call: TRBV5-1; cdr3_length: 17; clone_size: few; j_call: TRBJ2-7; d_call: TRBD2; cdr3_nt: TGCGCCAGCAGCTTGACTAGCGGGAGCCCCAGCTCCTACGAGCAGTACTTC; cdr3_aa: CASSLTSGSPSSYEQYF
v_call: TRBV27; cdr3_length: 14; clone_size: NA; j_call: TRBJ1-5; d_call: NA; cdr3_nt: TGTGCCAGCAGTTCATCGACAGCCTATCAGCCCCAGCATTTT; cdr3_aa: CASSSSTAYQPQHF
v_call: TRBV5-6; cdr3_length: 16; clone_size: NA; j_call: TRBJ2-5; d_call: TRBD2; cdr3_nt: TGTGCCAGCAGCCTCCTCGGACTAGCGGGAGGGGAGACCCAGTACTTC; cdr3_aa: CASSLLGLAGGETQYF
v_call: TRBV10-3; cdr3_length: 16; clone_size: NA; j_call: TRBJ2-6; d_call: NA; cdr3_nt: TGTGCCATCAGTGACCCATCAGGGCTTGGGGCCAACGTCCTGACTTTC; cdr3_aa: CAISDPSGLGANVLTF
v_call: TRBV3-1/TRBV3-2; cdr3_length: 13; clone_size: NA; j_call: TRBJ1-5; d_call: NA; cdr3_nt: TGTGCCAGCAGCGCGGCAGGGGATCAGCCCCAGCATTTT; cdr3_aa: CASSAAGDQPQHF
v_call: TRBV6-5; cdr3_length: 16; clone_size: NA; j_call: TRBJ2-3; d_call: NA; cdr3_nt: TGTGCCAGCAGTTACTCGCTGTCTAGGAGCACAGATACGCAGTATTTT; cdr3_aa: CASSYSLSRSTDTQYF
v_call: TRBV2; cdr3_length: 15; clone_size: NA; j_call: TRBJ2-1; d_call: TRBD1; cdr3_nt: TGTGCCAGCAGTCTTAACGGACAGGGGGCTAGTGAGCAGTTCTTC; cdr3_aa: CASSLNGQGASEQFF
v_call: TRBV2; cdr3_length: 14; clone_size: NA; j_call: TRBJ2-1; d_call: NA; cdr3_nt: TGTGCCAGCAGTGAAATACTAGCAGACAATGAGCAGTTCTTC; cdr3_aa: CASSEILADNEQFF
v_call: TRBV28; cdr3_length: 13; clone_size: NA; j_call: TRBJ2-7; d_call: TRBD2; cdr3_nt: TGTGCCAGCAGGAGTGGGGGGGGCTACGAGCAGTACTTC; cdr3_aa: CASRSGGGYEQYF
v_call: TRBV5-1; cdr3_length: 15; clone_size: NA; j_call: TRBJ2-3; d_call: TRBD2; cdr3_nt: TGCGCCAGCAGCTTGCCTAGCGGGATCTCAGATACGCAGTATTTT; cdr3_aa: CASSLPSGISDTQYF
v_call: TRBV7-9; cdr3_length: 14; clone_size: NA; j_call: TRBJ2-7; d_call: TRBD1; cdr3_nt: TGTGCCAGCAGCTTAGGAGGACAGGGAGGCGAGCAGTACTTC; cdr3_aa: CASSLGGQGGEQYF